This T cell receptor (beta chain) was recorded in a study of early T cells in non-severe SARS-CoV-2 infection. TCRdb re-called the 5' RACE reads through MiXCR, storing one row per CDR3 protein. The table shows about 55,000 distinct CDR3 sequences, with roughly an eighth occurring only once. The TCR originated in an adult who was a healthcare worker with PCR-confirmed SARS-CoV-2 infection or an uninfected control (not recorded which). The sequencing sample was made of whole blood.

The CDR3 nucleotides are TGCGCCAGCAGCAGGGGCAGCTCCGGGGAGCTGTTTTTT. Residues: CASSRGSSGELFF. The chain couples TRBV5-1 to TRBJ2-2; the D gene is possibly TRBD1 (5 bases). Looked up from germline, CDR1 is SGHRS and CDR2 is YFSETQ. The CDR3 sequence is 13 residues long. V gave up 4 bases and J gave up 6 bases, with 10 bases separating them.